This T cell receptor (beta chain) was identified in a study of shared T cell receptors in the human thymus (dated by TCRdb to about 2021). With regard to the full study: The study examined how self-reactive, shared T-cell receptor alpha chains are generated in the human thymus.

The method was the immunoSEQ multiplex PCR assay. TCRdb's version of the immuneACCESS table is confined to in-frame rearrangements and falls short of the full clone set. An unresolved V gene accounts for under half of the shortfall where checked; the remainder is of unknown origin. Recorded for this sample are 700,000 or so clones; 80% to 90% of them occurred a single time. The top ten clones comprise around 0.0099% of the sample. With regard to this clone: What this receptor recognizes is not known. Base qualities are not recorded, but no much larger clone differs from it by a single base.

The junction carries 12 bases between V and J, which are trimmed by 5 bases and 4 bases respectively. Taken from the germline V gene, the CDR1 and CDR2 loops are SGHVS and FQNEAQ. From the cysteine up to the phenylalanine, the CDR3 has a length of 15 residues. Solely the CDR3 DNA is kept, with 45 bases framed from the first base. The same data also contributed to another study, on human thymus T cells. According to the second study: Donors were immunologically healthy infants undergoing open corrective cardiac surgery for congenital heart defects in Finland. Thymus tissue was obtained as surgical resects removed during corrective cardiac surgery. Biased V and J gene segment usage appeared to be present in both thymic and peripheral blood repertoires. The related research found that thymic TCR repertoires overlapped highly between unrelated individuals. The study described the TCR alpha and beta repertoires in roughly 8 infant thymus samples and a few matching peripheral blood samples. The infant donors were about 6 to 250 days old, and the cohort included six or seven males and a couple of females. After being mechanically released from the tissue, thymocytes were kept at -70 degrees C in pellets of about 8.5-32 million cells. A QIAsymphony instrument was used to extract genomic DNA from frozen cell pellets. TCRB and TCRAD loci were amplified from a standardized quantity of quality-controlled genomic DNA using the immunoSEQ multiplex PCR assay. The amplicons covered the V(D)J region and were long enough to include the CDR3 and to identify the V and J genes. The amplicons were sequenced on an Illumina platform via the commercial immunoSEQ service. Primer bias and sequencing errors were corrected as previously described, and TCRAD and TCRB were defined on the basis of the IMGT database. The repertoires were analysed using immunoSEQ Analyzer 3.0 and VDJTools for basic statistics, V/J segment usage, diversity estimates, rarefaction and pairwise overlap. Chao1, ChaoE, Efron-Thisted, Shannon and inverse Simpson indices were used to estimate diversity, which was also estimated on datasets down-sampled to the smallest sample. Repertoire overlap was determined by strict matching of CDR3 nucleotide sequence, V gene and J gene, and Jaccard-based multidimensional scaling clustering was applied. Thymus samples yielded on average approximately 840,000 unique TCRB clonotypes, compared with roughly 92,000 from blood samples.

The chain is assembled from TRBV7-8 and TRBJ1-6; the D gene assignment is ambiguous. This TCR was recovered from a girl younger than two with a congenital heart defect. Donor details come from another sample of the same person, matched by shared clones. Sequenced sample: thymocytes. The bases read TGTGCCAGCAGCCCCTTAGAGGGTTATAATTCACCCCTCCACTTT. It translates as CASSPLEGYNSPLHF.